This T cell receptor beta chain was captured in a study of shared clonotypes between healthy human individuals. The CDR3 totals 15 residues. Germline loops: CDR1 SGHNT, CDR2 YYREEE (reference sequence). Trimming pared 0 bases from V and 3 bases from J, leaving 9 bases between. The protocol was immunoSEQ multiplex PCR, while the TCRdb copy is restricted to in-frame clones and leaves out a portion. The sample consists of millions of clones, just over 90% of them appearing once. The clonotype comes from a man younger than 30 in good health. J is TRBJ2-2 and V is TRBV5-4, with D perhaps being TRBD1 or TRBD2 (5 bases each). The sequencing sample was made of naive CD4+ T cells sorted from blood. Subset denoted: CD45RA+ positively selected. The chain's CDR3 is CASSLGDGDTGELFF. The CDR3 coding sequence is TGTGCCAGCAGCTTGGGGGACGGTGACACCGGGGAGCTGTTTTTT. The full variable domain, completed using reference TRBV5-4 and TRBJ2-2, is ETGVTQSPTHLIKTRGQQVTLRCSSQSGHNTVSWYQQALGQGPQFIFQYYREEENGRGNFPPRFSGLQFPNYSSELNVNALELDDSALYLCASSLGDGDTGELFFGEGSRLTVL.